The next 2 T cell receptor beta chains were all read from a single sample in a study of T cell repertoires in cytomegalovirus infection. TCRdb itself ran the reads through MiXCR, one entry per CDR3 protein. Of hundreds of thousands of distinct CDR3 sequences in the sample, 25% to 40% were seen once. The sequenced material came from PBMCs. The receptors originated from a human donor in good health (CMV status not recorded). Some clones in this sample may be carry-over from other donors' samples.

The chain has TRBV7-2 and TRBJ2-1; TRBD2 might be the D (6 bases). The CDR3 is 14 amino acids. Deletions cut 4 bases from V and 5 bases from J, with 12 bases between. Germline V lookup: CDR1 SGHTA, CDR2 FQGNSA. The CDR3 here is CASSWRGTNNEQFF. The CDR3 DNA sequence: TGTGCCAGCAGCTGGCGGGGAACAAACAATGAGCAGTTCTTC.

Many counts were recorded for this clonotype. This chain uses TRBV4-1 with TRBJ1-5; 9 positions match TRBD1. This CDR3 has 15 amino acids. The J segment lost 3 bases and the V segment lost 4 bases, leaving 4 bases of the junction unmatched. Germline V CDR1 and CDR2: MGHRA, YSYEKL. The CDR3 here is CASSLGQGYNQPQHF. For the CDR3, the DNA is TGCGCCAGCAGCCTGGGACAGGGATACAATCAGCCCCAGCATTTT.